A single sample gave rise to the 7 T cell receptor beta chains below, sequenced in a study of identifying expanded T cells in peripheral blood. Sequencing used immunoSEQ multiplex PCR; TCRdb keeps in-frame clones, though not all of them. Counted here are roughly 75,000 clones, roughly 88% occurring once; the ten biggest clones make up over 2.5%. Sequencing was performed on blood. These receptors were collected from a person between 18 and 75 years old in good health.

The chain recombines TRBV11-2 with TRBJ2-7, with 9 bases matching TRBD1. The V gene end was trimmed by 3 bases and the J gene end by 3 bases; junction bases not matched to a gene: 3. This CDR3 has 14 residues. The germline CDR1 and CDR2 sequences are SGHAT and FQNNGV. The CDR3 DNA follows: TGTGCCAGCAGCTTGGGGACAGGGATCTACGAGCAGTACTTC. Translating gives CASSLGTGIYEQYF. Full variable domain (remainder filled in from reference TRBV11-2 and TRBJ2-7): EAGVAQSPRYKIIEKRQSVAFWCNPISGHATLYWYQQILGQGPKLLIQFQNNGVVDDSQLPKDRFSAERLKGVDSTLKIQPAKLEDSAVYLCASSLGTGIYEQYFGPGTRLTVT.

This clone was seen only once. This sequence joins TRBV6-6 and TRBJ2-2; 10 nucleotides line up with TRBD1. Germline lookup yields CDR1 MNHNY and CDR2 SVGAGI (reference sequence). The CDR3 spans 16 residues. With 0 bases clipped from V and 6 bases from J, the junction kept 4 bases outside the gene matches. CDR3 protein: CASSYSMGQGSGELFF. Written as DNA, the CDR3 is TGTGCCAGCAGTTACTCGATGGGACAGGGGTCCGGGGAGCTGTTTTTT.

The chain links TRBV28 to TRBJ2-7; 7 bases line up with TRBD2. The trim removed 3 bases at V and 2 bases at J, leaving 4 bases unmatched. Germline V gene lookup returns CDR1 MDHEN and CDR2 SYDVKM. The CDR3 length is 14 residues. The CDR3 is CASSFGLVPYEQYF. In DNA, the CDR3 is TGTGCCAGCAGTTTCGGACTAGTTCCCTACGAGCAGTACTTC.

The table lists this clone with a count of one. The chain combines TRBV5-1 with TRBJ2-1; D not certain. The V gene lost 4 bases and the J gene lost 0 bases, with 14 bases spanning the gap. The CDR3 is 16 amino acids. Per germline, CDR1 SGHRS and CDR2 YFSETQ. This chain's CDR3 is CASSVGYLSSYNEQFF. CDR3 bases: TGCGCCAGCAGCGTGGGTTATTTGAGCTCCTACAATGAGCAGTTCTTC.

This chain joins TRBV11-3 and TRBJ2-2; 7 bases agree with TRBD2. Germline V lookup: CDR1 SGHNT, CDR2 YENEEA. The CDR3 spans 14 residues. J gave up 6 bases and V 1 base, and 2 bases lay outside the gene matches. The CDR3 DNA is TGTGCCAGCAGCTTAGGACTAGCTGCCGGGGAGCTGTTTTTT. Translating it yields CASSLGLAAGELFF.

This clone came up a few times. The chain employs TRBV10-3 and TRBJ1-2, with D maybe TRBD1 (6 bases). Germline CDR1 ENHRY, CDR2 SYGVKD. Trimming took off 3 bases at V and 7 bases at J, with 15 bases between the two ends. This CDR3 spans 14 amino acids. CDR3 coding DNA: TGTGCCATCAGTGAAGACAGGTCATATTCTGGCTACACCTTC. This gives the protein CAISEDRSYSGYTF.

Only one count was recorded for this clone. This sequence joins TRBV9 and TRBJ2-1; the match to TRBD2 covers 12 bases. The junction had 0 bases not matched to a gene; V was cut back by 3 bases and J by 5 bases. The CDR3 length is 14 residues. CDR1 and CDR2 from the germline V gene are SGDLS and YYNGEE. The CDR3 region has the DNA TGTGCCAGCAGCGGACTAGCGGGGGACAATGAGCAGTTCTTC. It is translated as CASSGLAGDNEQFF.